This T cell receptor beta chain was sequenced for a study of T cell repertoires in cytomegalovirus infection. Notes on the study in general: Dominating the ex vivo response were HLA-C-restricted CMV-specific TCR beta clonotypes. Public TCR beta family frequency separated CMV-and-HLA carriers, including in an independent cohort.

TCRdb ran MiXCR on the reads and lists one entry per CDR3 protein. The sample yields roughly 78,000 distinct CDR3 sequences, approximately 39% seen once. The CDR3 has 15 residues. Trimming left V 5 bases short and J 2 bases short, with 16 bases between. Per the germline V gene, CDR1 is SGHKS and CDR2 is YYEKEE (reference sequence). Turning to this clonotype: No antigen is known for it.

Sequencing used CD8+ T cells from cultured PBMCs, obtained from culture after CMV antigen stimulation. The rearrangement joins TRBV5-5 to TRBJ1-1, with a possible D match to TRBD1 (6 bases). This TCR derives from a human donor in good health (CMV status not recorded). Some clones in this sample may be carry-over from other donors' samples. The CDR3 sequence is CASSDAGTSNTEAFF. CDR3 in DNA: TGTGCCAGCAGTGATGCCGGGACATCTAACACTGAAGCTTTCTTT.